This passage covers 27 T cell receptor beta chains from one sample sequenced in a study of cytomegalovirus exposure and HLA in healthy donors. Clones were read by immunoSEQ multiplex PCR, and TCRdb kept only the in-frame ones, dropping some. The repertoire includes about 250,000 clones, around nine tenths of them detected once, and 2.6% sits in the top ten. Material: PBMCs. The receptors were sampled from a man aged 18 to 30 in good health and CMV-seronegative.

The CDR3 DNA sequence: TGTGCCAGCAGCTCCAGGACTTCCCTGGGAGATACGCAGTATTTT. Amino acids: CASSSRTSLGDTQYF. The gene calls are TRBV7-9 and TRBJ2-3; the D gene is possibly TRBD2 (5 bases). This CDR3 spans 15 amino acids. The germline CDR1 and CDR2 sequences are SEHNR and FQNEAQ (reference sequence). The germline V and J ends were trimmed by 4 bases and 5 bases, with 16 bases remaining between them.

The V gene is TRBV29-1, the J gene TRBJ2-7; maybe TRBD1 (5 bases). Germline loops: CDR1 SQVTM, CDR2 ANQGSEA. Trimming removed 3 bases from V and 5 bases from J, with 14 bases in between. This CDR3 region has 13 residues. The CDR3: CSVDVPGPNEQYF. Here the CDR3 DNA reads TGCAGCGTTGATGTGCCAGGGCCAAACGAGCAGTACTTC.

A few counts support this clone. This rearrangement joins TRBV29-1 to TRBJ2-1, with D possibly being TRBD2 (6 bases). Between the trimmed V and J ends, which lost 4 bases and 4 bases, there was a span of 14 bases. The V gene's germline CDR1 is SQVTM and CDR2 ANQGSEA. The CDR3 is 14 residues long. CDR3 sequence: CSVGATSPYNEQFF. CDR3 sequence (DNA): TGCAGCGTTGGAGCAACTAGCCCATACAATGAGCAGTTCTTC.

This clone has a single count. The rearrangement uses TRBV5-1 and TRBJ2-3, with D possibly TRBD2 on 6 matching bases. The CDR3 contains 12 residues. The germline V gene has CDR1 SGHRS and CDR2 YFSETQ. Trimming stripped 9 bases from V and 5 bases from J, with 13 bases between. The CDR3, as DNA: TGCGCCACCTCACTAGCTGTAGATACGCAGTATTTT. Amino acid sequence: CATSLAVDTQYF.

The chain joins TRBV30 to TRBJ2-3; D is ambiguous. The CDR3 extends over 11 amino acids. Germline V gene sequence: CDR1 GTSNPN, CDR2 SVGIG (reference sequence). Between the trimmed V and J ends, which lost 5 bases and 2 bases, there was a span of 5 bases. The CDR3 protein is CAWGVTDTQYF. CDR3 in DNA: TGTGCCTGGGGAGTCACAGATACGCAGTATTTT. Complete variable domain (other parts from reference TRBV30 and TRBJ2-3): SQTIHQWPATLVQPVGSPLSLECTVEGTSNPNLYWYRQAAGRGLQLLFYSVGIGQISSEVPQNLSASRPQDRQFILSSKKLLLSDSGFYLCAWGVTDTQYFGPGTRLTVL.

The count of this clone is one. This chain connects TRBV5-1 to TRBJ2-5; possibly TRBD2 for D (6 bases). Per germline, CDR1 SGHRS and CDR2 YFSETQ. V was shortened by 1 base and J by 3 bases, with 10 bases between the two germline ends. This CDR3 region has 14 residues. As DNA, the CDR3 is TGCGCCAGCAGCTTGCTAGCGAGAGAAGAGACCCAGTACTTC. It yields the protein CASSLLAREETQYF.

The V gene is TRBV30, the J gene TRBJ1-1; 7 nucleotides align to TRBD1. The CDR3 extends over 13 amino acids. V lost 2 bases to trimming and J lost 5 bases; unmatched junction nucleotides: 5. Germline V gene lookup returns CDR1 GTSNPN and CDR2 SVGIG (reference sequence). CDR3 nucleotide sequence: TGTGCCTGGAGTATGACAGGGCTTACTGAAGCTTTCTTT. This sequence encodes CAWSMTGLTEAFF.

The V and J genes are TRBV5-1 and TRBJ1-1; D uncertain. The V end was cut by 0 bases, the J end by 1 base, with 10 bases between. The CDR3 contains 15 residues. Per germline, CDR1 SGHRS and CDR2 YFSETQ. The CDR3: CASSLAVTGNTEAFF. In DNA form, the CDR3 reads TGCGCCAGCAGCTTGGCCGTGACGGGGAACACTGAAGCTTTCTTT.

This clone was seen just once. The rearrangement links TRBV14 to TRBJ2-1; 14 bases fit TRBD2. CDR1 and CDR2 from the germline V gene are SGHDN and FVKESK. J lost 10 bases, V lost 3 bases, and 8 bases had no gene match. CDR3 length: 16 amino acids. DNA for the CDR3: TGTGCCAGCAGCCACCTGACTAGCGGGAGGGCCAGGGAGCAGTTCTTC. Protein product: CASSHLTSGRAREQFF.

This chain uses TRBV27 with TRBJ1-2; 8 bases align to TRBD1. This CDR3 region has 13 residues. Germline loops: CDR1 MNHEY, CDR2 SMNVEV (reference sequence). With V trimmed by 5 bases and J by 8 bases, 7 bases remained unmatched. The CDR3 protein is CASSPAAGGGYTF. The CDR3 DNA reads as TGTGCCAGCAGTCCCGCGGCAGGGGGCGGCTACACCTTC.

The V and J genes are TRBV5-5 and TRBJ1-1, with TRBD1 identical over 9 bases. The V and J ends lost 2 bases and 3 bases, in that order; junction bases with no gene match: 8. This CDR3 has 16 amino acids. Per germline, CDR1 SGHKS and CDR2 YYEKEE (reference sequence). The CDR3 bases are TGTGCCAGCAGCTTCGGGGCACAGGGGGCGCACACTGAAGCTTTCTTT. This sequence encodes CASSFGAQGAHTEAFF.

The rearrangement joins TRBV5-1 to TRBJ2-5, with D possibly being TRBD1 (5 bases). The CDR3 spans 14 residues. V shed 4 bases and J shed 2 bases, with 12 bases lying between them. Germline V gene lookup returns CDR1 SGHRS and CDR2 YFSETQ. DNA of the CDR3: TGCGCCAGCAGCGACCAGGGTTGGCAAGAGACCCAGTACTTC. It encodes CASSDQGWQETQYF.

This chain joins TRBV19 and TRBJ1-6; D is unresolved. Germline lookup yields CDR1 LNHDA and CDR2 SQIVND (reference sequence). CDR3 length: 16 amino acids. V was clipped by 7 bases and J by 2 bases, with 15 bases between them. CDR3 loop: CASTPGSGAYNSPLHF. CDR3 sequence (DNA): TGTGCCAGTACCCCTGGCAGCGGAGCCTATAATTCACCCCTCCACTTT.

The gene calls are TRBV28 and TRBJ1-1, with unresolved D. V lost 1 base and J 5 bases, leaving 5 bases between the germline ends. There are 12 residues in the CDR3. Germline V lookup: CDR1 MDHEN, CDR2 SYDVKM. CDR3 DNA sequence: TGTGCCAGCAGTTTATTGAGGACTGAAGCTTTCTTT. As protein: CASSLLRTEAFF.

The V and J genes are TRBV6-6 and TRBJ2-7; 9 bases align to TRBD2. CDR3 length equals 16 residues. V gave up 0 bases and J gave up 3 bases; unmatched junction bases: 6. Germline V gene data show CDR1 as MNHNY and CDR2 as SVGAGI (reference sequence). CDR3 in amino acids: CASSYSRSSGGYEQYF. The CDR3 DNA reads as TGTGCCAGCAGTTACTCGAGGAGTAGCGGGGGCTACGAGCAGTACTTC.

The chain links TRBV5-1 to TRBJ2-1; 12 positions match TRBD2. The V gene's germline CDR1 is SGHRS and CDR2 YFSETQ. CDR3 length: 17 residues. Trimming removed 4 bases from V and 0 bases from J; junction bases left unmatched: 5. The CDR3 nucleotides read TGCGCCAGCAGCGGAGGACTAGCGGGGAACTCCTACAATGAGCAGTTCTTC. Its protein is CASSGGLAGNSYNEQFF.

The chain is built from TRBV28 and TRBJ2-7; D possibly corresponds to TRBD2 (6 bases). The ends were cut back, 7 bases at V and 3 bases at J, with 31 bases in the middle. CDR3 length equals 19 residues. Looked up from germline, CDR1 is MDHEN and CDR2 is SYDVKM. Written as DNA, the CDR3 is TGTGCCAGCACTGAGTTAAAGTATCGCATGGGAGGAGGGTTCTACGAGCAGTACTTC. Amino acid sequence: CASTELKYRMGGGFYEQYF.

The chain couples TRBV9 to TRBJ2-3; 7 bases fit TRBD1. The length of the CDR3 is 15 residues. J was trimmed by 4 bases and V by 3 bases; bases with no gene match: 8. Germline values: CDR1 SGDLS, CDR2 YYNGEE. The CDR3 sequence is CASSGAITGADTQYF. CDR3 DNA sequence: TGTGCCAGCAGCGGAGCCATAACAGGGGCAGATACGCAGTATTTT.

The V and J genes are TRBV7-9 and TRBJ2-3; D is perhaps TRBD2 (5 bases). Trimming pared 2 bases from V and 0 bases from J, leaving 15 bases between. In germline, CDR1 is SEHNR, CDR2 FQNEAQ (reference sequence). The CDR3 spans 17 residues. The CDR3 region is CASSLSRTDFSTDTQYF. CDR3 nucleotides: TGTGCCAGCAGCTTAAGTAGGACTGACTTTAGCACAGATACGCAGTATTTT.

The rearrangement joins TRBV18 to TRBJ1-4; tentatively, D is TRBD1 (5 bases). V shed 6 bases and J shed 0 bases, with 11 bases lying between them. From germline, CDR1 is KGHSH and CDR2 LQKENI. The CDR3 has 15 residues. CDR3 sequence reads: CASSWTPATNEKLFF. In DNA, the CDR3 is TGTGCCAGCTCCTGGACACCAGCAACTAATGAAAAACTGTTTTTT.

The rearrangement uses TRBV5-1 and TRBJ2-2; the D is unclear. Deletions cut 0 bases from V and 5 bases from J, with 20 bases between. The CDR3 sequence is 18 residues long. Germline assignment: CDR1 SGHRS and CDR2 YFSETQ. DNA for the CDR3: TGCGCCAGCAGCTTGGTGTTTTTGCGGAGCGATCCGACCGGGGAGCTGTTTTTT. Its translation is CASSLVFLRSDPTGELFF.

This chain links TRBV6-6 with TRBJ1-5; D is perhaps TRBD1 (6 bases). V was pared by 2 bases and J by 7 bases, with 18 bases between. Germline CDR1 reads MNHNY; CDR2 reads SVGAGI (reference sequence). The CDR3 is 16 amino acids. CDR3 residues: CASSYTGYQGEQPQHF. The CDR3 DNA is TGTGCCAGCAGTTACACAGGGTATCAAGGGGAGCAGCCCCAGCATTTT.

This chain connects TRBV27 to TRBJ2-1; 9 bases agree with TRBD1. Looked up from germline, CDR1 is MNHEY and CDR2 is SMNVEV (reference sequence). The CDR3 sequence is 14 residues long. V shed 6 bases, J shed 0 bases, and the junction held 0 bases outside the gene matches. CDR3 sequence (DNA): TGTGCCAGCAGGGGACAGGGCTCCTACAATGAGCAGTTCTTC. This encodes CASRGQGSYNEQFF.

V and J are TRBV6-1 and TRBJ2-3, with 11 bases that match TRBD2. CDR1 is MNHNS and CDR2 is SASEGT in the germline V gene. Trimming at V came to 7 bases and at J to 7 bases, leaving 4 bases not matched to a gene. CDR3 size: 13 residues. CDR3: CASNSGGGNTQYF. The CDR3 DNA reads TGTGCCAGCAATAGCGGGGGGGGCAATACGCAGTATTTT.

The rearrangement uses TRBV7-9 and TRBJ2-7; 12 bases align to TRBD2. V lost 5 bases to trimming and J lost 3 bases; unmatched junction nucleotides: 2. The CDR3 runs 14 residues. Germline lookup yields CDR1 SEHNR and CDR2 FQNEAQ (reference sequence). The CDR3 DNA is TGTGCCAGCAGCCCGACTAGCGGGGGCTACGAGCAGTACTTC. This translates into CASSPTSGGYEQYF.

V is TRBV7-8 and J is TRBJ2-5; D unclear. The CDR3 runs to 13 residues. Per germline, CDR1 SGHVS and CDR2 FQNEAQ. V was cut by 3 bases and J by 2 bases, with 7 bases left in between. The CDR3 is CASSFYGQETQYF. CDR3 bases: TGTGCCAGCAGCTTTTACGGTCAAGAGACCCAGTACTTC.

The chain uses TRBV5-1 and TRBJ2-3, with D hard to call. Trimming stripped 0 bases from V and 6 bases from J, with 14 bases between. The CDR3 runs 15 residues. Per germline, CDR1 SGHRS and CDR2 YFSETQ. CDR3 in amino acids: CASSLAGSELDTQYF. CDR3 nucleotide sequence: TGCGCCAGCAGCTTGGCCGGGTCCGAGTTGGATACGCAGTATTTT.